Each of the 4 T cell receptor beta chains below was sequenced from the same sample in a study of T cell responses to AZD1222 COVID-19 vaccine. Sequencing was performed with immunoSEQ multiplex PCR; in TCRdb, only in-frame clones are kept and a portion is missing. The profile covers some 110,000 clones, with roughly 86% appearing a single time and approximately 3% taken by the ten largest. This specimen consisted of peripheral blood, obtained 28 days after the second dose of the MenACWY control vaccine. The source is an adult who received the MenACWY meningococcal vaccine as a control.

CDR3 residues: CASSVTGVGGTLNTEAFF. As DNA, the CDR3 is TGTGCCAGCTCGGTCACAGGGGTCGGGGGCACCTTGAACACTGAAGCTTTCTTT. The J gene is TRBJ1-1, the V gene TRBV18, with 7 positions matching TRBD1. The trim removed 6 bases at V and 0 bases at J, leaving 16 bases unmatched. Germline V gene sequence: CDR1 KGHSH, CDR2 LQKENI. The CDR3 has 18 residues.

The gene calls are TRBV7-2 and TRBJ1-6; D not certain. The CDR3 extends over 16 amino acids. The V gene lost 0 bases and the J gene lost 9 bases, with 15 bases spanning the gap. Germline CDR1 and CDR2: SGHTA and FQGNSA. For the CDR3, the DNA is TGTGCCAGCAGCTTAGCCGCCCAGGTGGCGGGTTCACCCCTCCACTTT. It encodes CASSLAAQVAGSPLHF. Filled out from reference TRBV7-2 and TRBJ1-6, the complete variable domain reads GAGVSQSPSNKVTEKGKDVELRCDPISGHTALYWYRQSLGQGLEFLIYFQGNSAPDKSGLPSDRFSAERTGGSVSTLTIQRTQQEDSAVYLCASSLAAQVAGSPLHFGNGTRLTVT.

The rearrangement links TRBV19 to TRBJ2-1; TRBD1 matches 12 bases. After removal of 4 bases from V and 7 bases from J, the junction contained 5 bases not matched to a gene. The CDR3 sequence is 15 residues long. Germline V CDR1 and CDR2: LNHDA, SQIVND (reference sequence). The CDR3 nucleotides are TGTGCCAGTAGTACCCGGGACAGGGGGCAAAATGAGCAGTTCTTC. Translation gives CASSTRDRGQNEQFF. The variable domain in full, completed from reference TRBV19 and TRBJ2-1, reads DGGITQSPKYLFRKEGQNVTLSCEQNLNHDAMYWYRQDPGQGLRLIYYSQIVNDFQKGDIAEGYSVSREKKESFPLTVTSAQKNPTAFYLCASSTRDRGQNEQFFGPGTRLTVL.

The rearrangement uses TRBV6-5 and TRBJ2-5; TRBD2 matches 7 bases. This CDR3 has 14 amino acids. Germline CDR1 reads MNHEY; CDR2 reads SVGAGI. The V segment lost 2 bases and the J segment 3 bases; nucleotides outside the gene matches: 3. The CDR3 loop is CASSYLSGEETQYF. CDR3 sequence (DNA): TGTGCCAGCAGTTACCTAAGCGGGGAAGAGACCCAGTACTTC.